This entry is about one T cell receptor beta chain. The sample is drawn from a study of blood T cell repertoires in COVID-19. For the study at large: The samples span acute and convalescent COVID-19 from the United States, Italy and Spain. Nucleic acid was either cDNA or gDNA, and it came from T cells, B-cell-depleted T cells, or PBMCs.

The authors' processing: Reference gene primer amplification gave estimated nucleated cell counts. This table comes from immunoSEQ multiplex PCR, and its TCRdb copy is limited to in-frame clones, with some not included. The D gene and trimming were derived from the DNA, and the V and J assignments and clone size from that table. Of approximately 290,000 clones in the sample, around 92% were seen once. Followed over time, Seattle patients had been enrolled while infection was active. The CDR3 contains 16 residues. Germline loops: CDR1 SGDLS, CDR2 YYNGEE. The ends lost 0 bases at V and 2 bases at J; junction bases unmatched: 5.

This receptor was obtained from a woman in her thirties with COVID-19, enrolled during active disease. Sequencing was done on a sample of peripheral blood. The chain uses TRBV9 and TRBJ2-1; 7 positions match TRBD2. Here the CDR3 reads CASSVVGGVAYNEQFF. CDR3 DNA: TGTGCCAGCAGCGTAGTGGGGGGGGTTGCCTACAATGAGCAGTTCTTC.